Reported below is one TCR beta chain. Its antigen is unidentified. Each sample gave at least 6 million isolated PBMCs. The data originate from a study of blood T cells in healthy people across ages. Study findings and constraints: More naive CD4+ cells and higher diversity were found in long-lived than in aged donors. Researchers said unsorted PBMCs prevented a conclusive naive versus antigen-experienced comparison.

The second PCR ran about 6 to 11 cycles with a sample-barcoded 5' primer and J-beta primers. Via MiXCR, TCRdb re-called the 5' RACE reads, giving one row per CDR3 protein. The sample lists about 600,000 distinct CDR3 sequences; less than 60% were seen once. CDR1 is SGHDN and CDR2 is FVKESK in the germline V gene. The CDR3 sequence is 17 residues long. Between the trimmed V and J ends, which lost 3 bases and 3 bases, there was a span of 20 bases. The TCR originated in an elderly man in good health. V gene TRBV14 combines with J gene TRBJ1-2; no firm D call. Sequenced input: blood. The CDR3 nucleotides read TGTGCCAGCAGCCAGTATCCCGGACGAGGGTATGACTATGGCTACACCTTC. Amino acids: CASSQYPGRGYDYGYTF.